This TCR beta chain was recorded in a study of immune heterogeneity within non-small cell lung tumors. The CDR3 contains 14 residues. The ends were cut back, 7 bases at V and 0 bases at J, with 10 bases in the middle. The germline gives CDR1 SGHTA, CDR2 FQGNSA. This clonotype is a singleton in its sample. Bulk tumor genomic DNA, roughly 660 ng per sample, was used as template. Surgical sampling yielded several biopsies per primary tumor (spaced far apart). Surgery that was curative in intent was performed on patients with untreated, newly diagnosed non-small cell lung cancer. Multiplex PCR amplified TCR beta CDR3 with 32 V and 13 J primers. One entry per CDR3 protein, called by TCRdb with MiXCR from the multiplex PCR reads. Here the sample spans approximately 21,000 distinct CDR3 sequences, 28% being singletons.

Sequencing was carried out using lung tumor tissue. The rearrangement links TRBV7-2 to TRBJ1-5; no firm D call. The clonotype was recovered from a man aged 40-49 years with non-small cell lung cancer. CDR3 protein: CASIRHASNQPQHF. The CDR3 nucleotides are TGTGCCAGCATCCGGCATGCTAGCAATCAGCCCCAGCATTTT.